This T cell receptor beta chain is drawn from a study of beta chain features in type 1 diabetes. As regards this clone: The target antigen is unknown.

Whole-study findings and limits: Type 1 diabetes patients showed a moderate but significant shortening of TCRB CDR3s in all four CD4+ subsets.

The whole isolated RNA underwent reverse transcription, so sequencing captured expressed TCRB transcripts. Using immunoSEQ multiplex PCR, the repertoire was profiled, and TCRdb retains in-frame clones only, with some absent. The sample consists of more than 250,000 clones, over 14% of them appearing once. Sequencing was performed on naive CD4+ T cells from blood. This receptor was obtained from a man between 18 and 35 years old with type 1 diabetes.

The CDR3: CASRPGQGAYEQYF. The CDR3 coding sequence is TGTGCCAGCAGACCTGGACAGGGGGCCTACGAGCAGTACTTC. The chain links TRBV6-5 to TRBJ2-7, with 10 positions matching TRBD1. CDR1 MNHEY and CDR2 SVGAGI come from the germline V gene. The ends lost 6 bases at V and 2 bases at J; junction bases unmatched: 4. There are 14 residues in the CDR3.